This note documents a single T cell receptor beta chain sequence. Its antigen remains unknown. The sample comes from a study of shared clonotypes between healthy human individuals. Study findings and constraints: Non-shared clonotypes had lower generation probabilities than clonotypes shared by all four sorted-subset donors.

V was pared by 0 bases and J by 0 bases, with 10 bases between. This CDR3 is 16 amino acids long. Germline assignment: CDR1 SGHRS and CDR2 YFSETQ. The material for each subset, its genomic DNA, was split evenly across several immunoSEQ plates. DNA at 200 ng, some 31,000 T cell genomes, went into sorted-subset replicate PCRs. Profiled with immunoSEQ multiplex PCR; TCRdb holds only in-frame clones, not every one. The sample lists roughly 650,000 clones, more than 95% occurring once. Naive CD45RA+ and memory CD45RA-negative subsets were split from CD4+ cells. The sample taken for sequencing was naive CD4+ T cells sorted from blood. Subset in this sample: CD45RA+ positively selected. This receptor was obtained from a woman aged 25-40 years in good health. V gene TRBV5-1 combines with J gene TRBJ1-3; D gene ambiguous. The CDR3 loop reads CASSLEVRHSGNTIYF. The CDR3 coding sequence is TGCGCCAGCAGCTTGGAGGTCAGACACTCTGGAAACACCATATATTTT.